Listed here is a single T cell receptor (beta chain). This sample is drawn from a study of blood T cell repertoires in COVID-19. Across the whole study: COVID-19 samples, acute and convalescent, were from the United States, Italy and Spain. PBMCs, B-cell-depleted T cells, or T cells were the source of the cDNA or gDNA that made up the material.

Trimming left V 4 bases short and J 5 bases short, with 18 bases between. There are 15 residues in the CDR3. Germline V gene lookup returns CDR1 SGHDT and CDR2 YYEEEE. Original methodology: Reference gene primer amplification gave nucleated cell count estimates. Measured with immunoSEQ multiplex PCR; TCRdb has only the in-frame clones, and not every one. That table is the source of V, J and clone size, and D and trimming were worked out from the DNA. This table has some 250,000 clones, approximately 84% appearing once. Source material: peripheral blood. The sequence came from a woman aged 25 to 39 who had recovered from COVID-19. The J gene is TRBJ1-2, the V gene TRBV5-6; TRBD1 is a possible D gene (5 bases). The chain's CDR3 is CASSHEEGIWYGYTF. The DNA for the CDR3 is TGTGCCAGCAGCCACGAGGAGGGGATTTGGTATGGCTACACCTTC.